The table lists the clone carrying this TCR beta chain with many counts. The source of the sample is a study of T cells in Graves' hyperthyroidism and ophthalmopathy. It was RNA transcripts that yielded the amplified TCR beta CDR3 regions. A first-round RT-PCR of the TCR CDR3 used the HTBI primer set. MiXCR, applied by TCRdb to the multiplex PCR reads, yields one record per CDR3 protein. In the table there are 33,000 or so distinct CDR3 sequences, just under 50% of which are singletons. Exclusion of patients followed from uncontrolled infection, other autoimmune disease, pregnancy or lactation. The origin of this receptor is a woman between 50 and 59 years old with Graves' hyperthyroidism that later progressed to Graves' ophthalmopathy. The sample taken for sequencing was blood.

The CDR3 here is CASSMRQGMMNEQYF. In DNA, the CDR3 is TGTGCCAGTAGTATGAGACAGGGTATGATGAACGAGCAGTACTTC. The V gene is TRBV19, the J gene TRBJ2-7, with 7 bases that match TRBD1. The germline CDR1 and CDR2 sequences are LNHDA and SQIVND (reference sequence). This CDR3 comprises 15 residues. The V gene end was trimmed by 3 bases and the J gene end by 5 bases; junction bases not matched to a gene: 10.